The rows below give T cell receptor beta chains drawn from one sample of a study of T cell responses to AZD1222 COVID-19 vaccine. Sequencing used immunoSEQ multiplex PCR; TCRdb keeps in-frame clones, though not all of them. This table holds about 150,000 clones, nearly 95% found once. The sample was peripheral blood, taken on day 0 of AZD1222 vaccination. All receptors derive from an adult in good health. The CDR3 runs from the conserved cysteine through the conserved F or W. The order of the fields is clone size, V gene, D gene, J gene, CDR3 protein, CDR3 DNA. D genes are given only for firm matches. A row's size may be missing; if present it is once, few, many or a size class.

size: NA
V: TRBV10-3
D: NA
J: TRBJ2-1
CDR3: CAISQGPYNEQFF
DNA: TGTGCCATCAGTCAGGGGCCCTACAATGAGCAGTTCTTC

size: NA
V: TRBV18
D: TRBD1
J: TRBJ1-2
CDR3: CASSPGDRGWGYTF
DNA: TGTGCCAGCTCACCCGGCGACAGGGGATGGGGCTACACCTTC

size: NA
V: TRBV18
D: NA
J: TRBJ1-2
CDR3: CASSPEYRNPKLGYTF
DNA: TGTGCCAGCTCACCAGAGTACCGAAACCCTAAGCTTGGCTACACCTTC

size: NA
V: TRBV19
D: NA
J: TRBJ1-5
CDR3: CASGSYTTGGYQPQHF
DNA: TGTGCCAGTGGCTCATATACTACCGGGGGTTATCAGCCCCAGCATTTT

size: NA
V: TRBV7-6
D: NA
J: TRBJ2-6
CDR3: CASSLVGNSGANVLTF
DNA: TGTGCCAGCAGCTTAGTGGGAAACTCTGGGGCCAACGTCCTGACTTTC

size: NA
V: TRBV11-2
D: NA
J: TRBJ2-1
CDR3: CASSPSGGPEQFF
DNA: TGTGCCAGCAGCCCCTCAGGAGGACCTGAGCAGTTCTTC

size: NA
V: TRBV5-5
D: NA
J: TRBJ2-7
CDR3: CASSLAGVPYEQYF
DNA: TGTGCCAGCAGCTTGGCAGGGGTCCCCTACGAGCAGTACTTC

size: NA
V: TRBV19
D: NA
J: TRBJ2-1
CDR3: CASSQTRSYNEQFF
DNA: TGTGCCAGTAGTCAGACTAGGTCCTACAATGAGCAGTTCTTC

size: NA
V: TRBV24-1
D: NA
J: TRBJ1-2
CDR3: CATSDSLSAYGYTF
DNA: TGTGCCACCAGTGATTCCCTTTCTGCCTATGGCTACACCTTC

size: NA
V: TRBV24-1
D: NA
J: TRBJ2-2
CDR3: CATRDVLNTGELFF
DNA: TGTGCCACCAGGGACGTATTGAACACCGGGGAGCTGTTTTTT

size: NA
V: TRBV23-1
D: NA
J: TRBJ2-7
CDR3: CASSQSPGIYEQYF
DNA: TGCGCCAGCAGTCAATCGCCAGGAATCTACGAGCAGTACTTC

size: NA
V: TRBV18
D: NA
J: TRBJ2-3
CDR3: CASSQMTLVTDTQYF
DNA: TGTGCCAGCTCACAAATGACACTCGTCACAGATACGCAGTATTTT

size: NA
V: TRBV12-3/TRBV12-4
D: TRBD1
J: TRBJ1-6
CDR3: CASSGQGGSPLHF
DNA: TGTGCCAGCAGCGGACAGGGAGGTTCACCCCTCCACTTT

size: NA
V: TRBV7-8
D: TRBD1
J: TRBJ2-6
CDR3: CASSTLQGENSGANVLTF
DNA: TGTGCCAGCAGCACCCTACAGGGGGAAAACTCTGGGGCCAACGTCCTGACTTTC

size: NA
V: TRBV7-9
D: NA
J: TRBJ1-5
CDR3: CASSLGGPAQPQHF
DNA: TGTGCCAGCAGCTTAGGAGGTCCGGCCCAGCCCCAGCATTTT

size: once
V: TRBV7-2
D: TRBD2
J: TRBJ2-7
CDR3: CASHGGGSLGEQYF
DNA: TGTGCCAGCCATGGCGGGGGGAGTTTGGGAGAGCAGTACTTC

size: NA
V: TRBV5-6
D: NA
J: TRBJ2-7
CDR3: CASSLEGEYEQYF
DNA: TGTGCCAGCAGCTTGGAGGGGGAGTACGAGCAGTACTTC

size: NA
V: TRBV7-3
D: NA
J: TRBJ2-3
CDR3: CASSKTGHTTYTDTQYF
DNA: TGTGCCAGCAGTAAAACGGGACACACGACTTACACAGATACGCAGTATTTT

size: few
V: TRBV19
D: TRBD2
J: TRBJ2-3
CDR3: CASRTGTSGEDTQYF
DNA: TGTGCCAGTAGGACCGGGACTAGCGGAGAAGATACGCAGTATTTT

size: NA
V: TRBV5-6
D: NA
J: TRBJ2-7
CDR3: CASSLGQSIYEQYF
DNA: TGTGCCAGCAGCTTGGGACAGAGTATCTACGAGCAGTACTTC

size: NA
V: TRBV27
D: TRBD1
J: TRBJ1-5
CDR3: CASSSGTGGPGNQPQHF
DNA: TGTGCCAGCAGTTCCGGGACAGGGGGCCCCGGCAATCAGCCCCAGCATTTT

size: NA
V: TRBV2
D: TRBD2
J: TRBJ2-1
CDR3: CASRETSGVGNEQFF
DNA: TGTGCCAGCAGGGAAACTAGCGGGGTTGGCAATGAGCAGTTCTTC

size: few
V: TRBV18
D: NA
J: TRBJ2-3
CDR3: CASSPRGPGGTDTQYF
DNA: TGTGCCAGCTCACCACGCGGTCCAGGGGGCACAGATACGCAGTATTTT

size: NA
V: TRBV7-3
D: NA
J: TRBJ2-7
CDR3: CASSPLGGVQAGEQYF
DNA: TGTGCCAGCAGCCCCTTAGGGGGGGTACAGGCGGGCGAGCAGTACTTC

size: NA
V: TRBV19
D: NA
J: TRBJ2-7
CDR3: CASSLQGGPYEQYF
DNA: TGTGCCAGTAGTCTCCAGGGTGGCCCCTACGAGCAGTACTTC

size: NA
V: TRBV2
D: NA
J: TRBJ1-2
CDR3: CASSFAKAGDGYTF
DNA: TGTGCCAGCAGTTTCGCGAAAGCGGGGGATGGCTACACCTTC

size: NA
V: TRBV30
D: NA
J: TRBJ1-5
CDR3: CAWNPGAVLNQPQHF
DNA: TGTGCCTGGAACCCAGGGGCAGTCCTTAATCAGCCCCAGCATTTT

size: NA
V: TRBV7-3
D: NA
J: TRBJ2-3
CDR3: CASSLRRGAPTDTQYF
DNA: TGTGCCAGCAGCTTACGTAGGGGGGCCCCCACAGATACGCAGTATTTT

size: NA
V: TRBV6-2/TRBV6-3
D: NA
J: TRBJ1-2
CDR3: CASSYGGGKGPSGYGYTF
DNA: TGTGCCAGCAGTTACGGGGGAGGAAAGGGACCGTCTGGCTATGGCTACACCTTC

size: once
V: TRBV5-4
D: TRBD2
J: TRBJ2-7
CDR3: CASSLDFGGADEQYF
DNA: TGTGCCAGCAGCTTAGATTTCGGGGGGGCGGACGAGCAGTACTTC

size: NA
V: TRBV7-9
D: NA
J: TRBJ2-5
CDR3: CASSPFQETQYF
DNA: TGTGCCAGCAGCCCCTTCCAAGAGACCCAGTACTTC

size: NA
V: TRBV4-2
D: TRBD2
J: TRBJ2-7
CDR3: CASSQLGLTGGYEQYF
DNA: TGTGCCAGCAGCCAGTTGGGACTAACGGGTGGCTACGAGCAGTACTTC

size: NA
V: TRBV4-3
D: TRBD1
J: TRBJ1-5
CDR3: CASSRGTGDNQPQHF
DNA: TGCGCCAGCAGCCGAGGGACAGGGGACAATCAGCCCCAGCATTTT

size: NA
V: TRBV27
D: TRBD1
J: TRBJ1-3
CDR3: CASSPGGQGFGNTIYF
DNA: TGTGCCAGCAGCCCCGGGGGACAGGGTTTTGGAAACACCATATATTTT

size: NA
V: TRBV5-6
D: TRBD1
J: TRBJ1-2
CDR3: CASSSYRGTSIRYTF
DNA: TGTGCCAGCAGCTCCTACAGGGGTACCTCGATTCGGTACACCTTC

size: NA
V: TRBV10-3
D: NA
J: TRBJ2-7
CDR3: CAMGHTSSYEQYF
DNA: TGTGCCATGGGACACACGAGCTCCTACGAGCAGTACTTC

size: NA
V: TRBV29-1
D: NA
J: TRBJ2-7
CDR3: CSVEDRVYEQYF
DNA: TGCAGCGTTGAAGATAGGGTGTACGAGCAGTACTTC

size: NA
V: TRBV18
D: NA
J: TRBJ1-5
CDR3: CASSPQVGAADQPQHF
DNA: TGTGCCAGCTCACCACAGGTTGGGGCAGCCGATCAGCCCCAGCATTTT

size: NA
V: TRBV1
D: NA
J: TRBJ1-2
CDR3: CTSSQALRDRHNYGYTF
DNA: TGCACCAGCAGCCAAGCCCTCCGGGACAGGCACAACTATGGCTACACCTTC

size: NA
V: TRBV25-1
D: TRBD1
J: TRBJ1-1
CDR3: CASSPRTGVNTEAFF
DNA: TGTGCCAGCAGTCCCCGGACAGGGGTGAACACTGAAGCTTTCTTT